The next 30 T cell receptor beta chains were all read from a single sample in a study of OX40 agonist ivuxolimab in advanced cancers. Measured with immunoSEQ multiplex PCR; TCRdb has only the in-frame clones, and not every one. This table holds 60,000 to 75,000 clones, around 86% found once. Specimen: CD4+ or CD8+ T cells sorted from blood, collected in a trial of the OX40 agonist ivuxolimab. The receptors come from an adult with an advanced solid tumor such as melanoma, head and neck, liver or kidney cancer.

The V call is TRBV4-3, the J call TRBJ2-2; D perhaps matches TRBD2 (6 bases). Per germline, CDR1 LGHNA and CDR2 YSLEER. Trimming left V 4 bases short and J 1 base short, with 13 bases between. The CDR3 covers 16 residues. The CDR3 nucleotides are TGCGCCAGCAGCCCTCGCGGGGCGGGGAACACCGGGGAGCTGTTTTTT. This codes for CASSPRGAGNTGELFF.

This chain connects TRBV6-5 to TRBJ1-2; a possible D gene is TRBD1 (6 bases). V lost 0 bases and J 5 bases, leaving 16 bases between the germline ends. The CDR3 runs to 16 residues. The germline V gene has CDR1 MNHEY and CDR2 SVGAGI. The CDR3 sequence: CASSYSTSGALYGYTF. The CDR3 DNA sequence: TGTGCCAGCAGTTACTCGACCTCAGGGGCGCTATATGGCTACACCTTC.

The V and J genes are TRBV5-4 and TRBJ1-1; D unresolved. The CDR3 is made up of 13 amino acids. Germline assignment: CDR1 SGHNT and CDR2 YYREEE (reference sequence). V lost 0 bases to trimming and J lost 1 base, with 4 bases between them. CDR3 DNA sequence: TGTGCCAGCAGCTTGGGATCGAACACTGAAGCTTTCTTT. This gives the protein CASSLGSNTEAFF.

This clone came up a few times. This sequence joins TRBV2 and TRBJ2-1, with 9 bases aligning to TRBD2. CDR1 and CDR2 (germline): SNHLY, FYNNEI. The V segment lost 7 bases and the J segment 6 bases; nucleotides outside the gene matches: 10. The CDR3 has 15 residues. The CDR3 here is CASTGGTSTSNEQFF. The CDR3 nucleotides read TGTGCCAGCACCGGGGGGACTAGCACCTCCAATGAGCAGTTCTTC. The full variable domain, completed using reference TRBV2 and TRBJ2-1, is EPEVTQTPSHQVTQMGQEVILRCVPISNHLYFYWYRQILGQKVEFLVSFYNNEISEKSEIFDDQFSVERPDGSNFTLKIRSTKLEDSAMYFCASTGGTSTSNEQFFGPGTRLTVL.

This chain joins TRBV19 and TRBJ1-2; 7 nucleotides align to TRBD1. J lost 7 bases, V lost 10 bases, and 6 bases had no gene match. The CDR3 covers 11 residues. Germline assignment: CDR1 LNHDA and CDR2 SQIVND (reference sequence). CDR3: CATSTGTGYTF. CDR3 sequence (DNA): TGTGCCACTTCGACAGGGACTGGCTACACCTTC.

The V gene is TRBV6-5, the J gene TRBJ2-3, with D possibly being TRBD2 (6 bases). Germline V gives CDR1 MNHEY, CDR2 SVGAGI. This CDR3 spans 13 amino acids. Trimming left V 6 bases short and J 2 bases short, with 9 bases between. This CDR3 is CASSWDFTDTQYF. The CDR3 region has the DNA TGTGCCAGCAGCTGGGACTTCACAGATACGCAGTATTTT.

The sample holds one count of this clone. The rearrangement links TRBV7-3 to TRBJ2-7; maybe TRBD2 (6 bases). V lost 2 bases to trimming and J lost 6 bases, with 17 bases between them. CDR3 length: 15 amino acids. Per the germline V gene, CDR1 is SGHTA and CDR2 is FQGTGA. CDR3 coding DNA: TGTGCCAGCAGCTTAGAAGGGACTGCATGGCCCGAGCAGTACTTC. Translation gives CASSLEGTAWPEQYF.

This rearrangement joins TRBV11-2 to TRBJ2-2; 8 nucleotides agree with TRBD1. The J segment lost 6 bases and the V segment lost 5 bases, leaving 11 bases of the junction unmatched. Looked up from germline, CDR1 is SGHAT and CDR2 is FQNNGV. The length of the CDR3 is 16 residues. This CDR3 is CASSPTPDRVSGELFF. The CDR3 DNA sequence: TGTGCCAGCAGCCCAACCCCGGACAGGGTCTCCGGGGAGCTGTTTTTT.

The chain employs TRBV4-2 and TRBJ2-1, with a possible D match to TRBD1 (5 bases). Trimming pared 3 bases from V and 2 bases from J, leaving 11 bases between. The CDR3 contains 15 residues. Germline assignment: CDR1 LGHNA and CDR2 YNFKEQ. The CDR3 coding sequence is TGTGCCAGCAGCCAGGCAGGGTCCGCCTACAATGAGCAGTTCTTC. Protein: CASSQAGSAYNEQFF.

The chain is built from TRBV14 and TRBJ1-3, with a weak D call TRBD1 (5 bases). CDR3 length: 14 amino acids. V dropped 0 bases and J dropped 3 bases, with 6 bases sitting between them. CDR1 SGHDN and CDR2 FVKESK come from the germline V gene. CDR3 DNA: TGTGCCAGCAGCCAAGAACAGGTTGGAAACACCATATATTTT. This translates into CASSQEQVGNTIYF.

The chain has TRBV9 and TRBJ1-3, with D hard to call. The germline V and J ends were trimmed by 0 bases and 8 bases, with 15 bases remaining between them. CDR3 length: 15 amino acids. Germline lookup yields CDR1 SGDLS and CDR2 YYNGEE. As DNA, the CDR3 is TGTGCCAGCAGCGTAGAACTTTCCCCCCTTGACACCATATATTTT. Residues: CASSVELSPLDTIYF.

V and J are TRBV2 and TRBJ2-6; D unresolved. This CDR3 has 15 residues. Trimming took 5 bases from V and 0 from J, leaving 8 bases between them. Germline loops: CDR1 SNHLY, CDR2 FYNNEI. This CDR3 is CASSSWASGANVLTF. The CDR3 nucleotides read TGTGCCAGCAGTTCCTGGGCCTCTGGGGCCAACGTCCTGACTTTC.

V is TRBV7-9 and J is TRBJ1-1; 8 nucleotides line up with TRBD1. There are 14 residues in the CDR3. The germline gives CDR1 SEHNR, CDR2 FQNEAQ (reference sequence). J was trimmed by 5 bases and V by 6 bases; bases with no gene match: 8. The CDR3 protein is CASSSRGRPTEAFF. The DNA of the CDR3 is TGTGCCAGCAGTTCCAGGGGGCGCCCAACTGAAGCTTTCTTT.

This clone has just one count. An end of the junction differs from the germline gene, which may be a read error. This sequence joins TRBV15 and TRBJ2-2, with 9 bases identical to TRBD1. Germline lookup yields CDR1 LNHNV and CDR2 YYDKDF (reference sequence). The CDR3 runs 16 residues. In nucleotides, the CDR3 is TGTACCACCAGCAGTTATACGACAGGGGGTCACGGGGAGCTGTTTTTT. Amino acid sequence: CTTSSYTTGGHGELFF.

This clone was observed a single time. The rearrangement joins TRBV4-2 to TRBJ1-2, with D uncertain. This CDR3 comprises 13 residues. Trimming pared 4 bases from V and 3 bases from J, leaving 9 bases between. Germline V lookup: CDR1 LGHNA, CDR2 YNFKEQ. CDR3 nucleotides: TGTGCCAGCAGCCCGGACCGTGACTATGGCTACACCTTC. It codes for CASSPDRDYGYTF.

The chain employs TRBV7-2 and TRBJ1-1; possible D gene TRBD1, 5 bases. V dropped 5 bases and J dropped 3 bases, with 13 bases sitting between them. This CDR3 has 14 residues. Germline V gene data show CDR1 as SGHTA and CDR2 as FQGNSA. CDR3 bases: TGTGCCAGCAGCCCCTGGAGGGGTTACACTGAAGCTTTCTTT. Amino acids: CASSPWRGYTEAFF.

This sequence joins TRBV5-5 and TRBJ2-2; TRBD2 agrees at 7 bases. Germline CDR1 SGHKS, CDR2 YYEKEE (reference sequence). The CDR3 sequence is 15 residues long. The V segment lost 0 bases and the J segment 5 bases; nucleotides outside the gene matches: 4. The CDR3 DNA follows: TGTGCCAGCAGCTTGGACGGGAGGTCGACCGGGGAGCTGTTTTTT. This translates into CASSLDGRSTGELFF. Variable domain in full (rest from reference TRBV5-5 and TRBJ2-2): DAGVTQSPTHLIKTRGQQVTLRCSPISGHKSVSWYQQVLGQGPQFIFQYYEKEERGRGNFPDRFSARQFPNYSSELNVNALLLGDSALYLCASSLDGRSTGELFFGEGSRLTVL.

This clone has just one count. This chain uses TRBV6-4 with TRBJ2-3, with D perhaps being TRBD1 or TRBD2 (5 bases each). Trimming removed 2 bases at V and 5 bases at J, with 11 bases between. Germline CDR1 reads MRHNA; CDR2 reads SNTAGT. This CDR3 has 14 residues. CDR3 DNA: TGTGCCAGCAGTGACGGGGGATATGGAGATACGCAGTATTTT. This encodes CASSDGGYGDTQYF.

This clone was counted between two and nine times. The V call is TRBV7-7, the J call TRBJ1-3; 12 nucleotides agree with TRBD1. CDR1 is SSHAT and CDR2 is FNYEAQ in the germline V gene (reference sequence). This CDR3 contains 14 residues. The J segment lost 7 bases and the V segment lost 3 bases, leaving 1 base of the junction unmatched. CDR3 bases: TGTGCCAGCAGCTTGGGACAGGGGGCGAACACCATATATTTT. This encodes CASSLGQGANTIYF.

The rearrangement links TRBV6-5 to TRBJ1-2, with 9 bases that match TRBD1. This CDR3 comprises 13 residues. Trimming at V came to 6 bases and at J to 6 bases, leaving 5 bases not matched to a gene. Germline assignment: CDR1 MNHEY and CDR2 SVGAGI. CDR3 amino acids: CASSERDRDGYTF. The DNA of the CDR3 is TGTGCCAGCAGCGAGAGGGACAGGGATGGCTACACCTTC.

The chain uses TRBV9 and TRBJ1-2; D uncertain. Germline V gene lookup returns CDR1 SGDLS and CDR2 YYNGEE. The V gene lost 1 base and the J gene lost 7 bases, with 8 bases spanning the gap. CDR3 length equals 12 residues. The CDR3 nucleotides read TGTGCCAGCAGCGTATATTCGGGTGGCTACACCTTC. Protein product: CASSVYSGGYTF.

This clone was detected only once. This chain links TRBV5-4 with TRBJ1-1; TRBD1 is a possible D gene (6 bases). With 2 bases removed from V and 1 base from J, the gap between germline ends came to 12 bases. The germline V gene has CDR1 SGHNT and CDR2 YYREEE (reference sequence). This CDR3 is 15 amino acids long. The CDR3 DNA is TGTGCCAGCAGCTTACCCACAGGGACGAACACTGAAGCTTTCTTT. Amino acid sequence: CASSLPTGTNTEAFF.

The chain has TRBV29-1 and TRBJ1-4, with D maybe TRBD1 (6 bases). The V gene lost 5 bases and the J gene lost 4 bases, with 11 bases spanning the gap. Germline-derived CDR1 and CDR2 are SQVTM and ANQGSEA. CDR3 length: 13 amino acids. The CDR3 nucleotides are TGCAGCGTTCCGACAGGCCATAATGAAAAACTGTTTTTT. It codes for CSVPTGHNEKLFF.

The rearrangement uses TRBV19 and TRBJ2-1; 10 positions agree with TRBD2. Germline-derived CDR1 and CDR2 are LNHDA and SQIVND (reference sequence). The CDR3 length is 13 residues. J gave up 10 bases and V 5 bases, and 5 bases lay outside the gene matches. DNA of the CDR3: TGTGCCAGTAGTGGGGTGACTAGCGGGGAGCAGTTCTTC. As protein: CASSGVTSGEQFF. Full variable domain (remainder filled in from reference TRBV19 and TRBJ2-1): DGGITQSPKYLFRKEGQNVTLSCEQNLNHDAMYWYRQDPGQGLRLIYYSQIVNDFQKGDIAEGYSVSREKKESFPLTVTSAQKNPTAFYLCASSGVTSGEQFFGPGTRLTVL.

The CDR3 DNA reads TGCGCCAGCAGCTTGGACAGGGTGGGCGAGCAGTTCTTC. This encodes CASSLDRVGEQFF. The chain couples TRBV5-1 to TRBJ2-1, with D possibly TRBD1 on 6 matching bases. Per the germline V gene, CDR1 is SGHRS and CDR2 is YFSETQ. The CDR3 consists of 13 residues. V gave up 0 bases and J gave up 10 bases, with 11 bases separating them.

The chain combines TRBV28 with TRBJ2-6; D is undetermined. Trimming took 7 bases from V and 0 from J, leaving 4 bases between them. The CDR3 spans 13 residues. Germline V gene data show CDR1 as MDHEN and CDR2 as SYDVKM. In nucleotides, the CDR3 is TGTGCCAGCACCCTCTCTGGGGCCAACGTCCTGACTTTC. It translates to CASTLSGANVLTF.

The chain couples TRBV30 to TRBJ1-1; the D is unclear. Trimming cost V 0 bases and J 0 bases, with 8 bases left between them. This CDR3 comprises 14 residues. The germline V gene encodes CDR1 GTSNPN and CDR2 SVGIG (reference sequence). CDR3 region: CAWSVSGVNTEAFF. In DNA, the CDR3 is TGTGCCTGGAGTGTCAGTGGGGTGAACACTGAAGCTTTCTTT.

This clone was seen more than once but under ten times. The gene calls are TRBV11-2 and TRBJ2-5; D might be TRBD2 (6 bases). V lost 5 bases and J lost 2, with 15 bases in between. The V gene's germline CDR1 is SGHAT and CDR2 FQNNGV. The CDR3 length is 15 residues. CDR3 protein: CASSPWGGNQETQYF. CDR3 DNA: TGTGCCAGCAGCCCGTGGGGCGGGAATCAAGAGACCCAGTACTTC.

The J gene is TRBJ2-4, the V gene TRBV4-1, with 7 positions matching TRBD2. CDR1 and CDR2 (germline): MGHRA, YSYEKL. The CDR3 consists of 13 residues. J gave up 15 bases and V 1 base, and 9 bases lay outside the gene matches. CDR3 DNA: TGCGCCAGCAGCCAAGGGGGGACTACCCATAGGTACTTC. Translation: CASSQGGTTHRYF.

The chain employs TRBV7-9 and TRBJ2-5; D might be TRBD2 (6 bases). Germline CDR1 is SEHNR and CDR2 is FQNEAQ (reference sequence). The CDR3 has 15 residues. The V end was cut by 5 bases, the J end by 5 bases, with 18 bases between. The chain's CDR3 is CASSPTGLPGETQYF. The CDR3 nucleotides are TGTGCCAGCAGCCCTACTGGACTACCAGGGGAGACCCAGTACTTC. The complete variable domain, with remaining parts taken from reference TRBV7-9 and TRBJ2-5, reads DTGVSQNPRHKITKRGQNVTFRCDPISEHNRLYWYRQTLGQGPEFLTYFQNEAQLEKSRLLSDRFSAERPKGSFSTLEIQRTEQGDSAMYLCASSPTGLPGETQYFGPGTRLLVL.